This is a list of T cell receptor beta chains from one sample in a study of OX40 agonist ivuxolimab in advanced cancers. Method: immunoSEQ multiplex PCR; TCRdb's copy keeps in-frame clones and lacks some. Of about 45,000 clones in the sample, about nine tenths were seen once. The source material was CD4+ or CD8+ T cells sorted from blood, sampled in a trial of the OX40 agonist ivuxolimab. These receptors were taken from an adult with an advanced solid tumor such as melanoma, head and neck, liver or kidney cancer. CDR3s include the opening cysteine and the closing phenylalanine or tryptophan. The order of the fields is CDR3 protein, CDR3 DNA, V gene, clone size, D gene, J gene. D genes are given only for firm matches. Only part of the rows carry a size: once, few, many, or a class if the clone is expanded.

cdr3_aa: CASSQRTGGWSNQPQHF
cdr3_nt: TGCGCCAGCAGTCAGCGAACAGGGGGCTGGAGCAATCAGCCCCAGCATTTT
v_call: TRBV23-1
clone_size: .
d_call: TRBD1
j_call: TRBJ1-5

cdr3_aa: CSVEARFTDTQYF
cdr3_nt: TGCAGCGTTGAAGCCAGGTTCACAGATACGCAGTATTTT
v_call: TRBV29-1
clone_size: .
d_call: .
j_call: TRBJ2-3

cdr3_aa: CAWRRHPATEAFF
cdr3_nt: TGTGCCTGGAGAAGACACCCGGCGACTGAAGCTTTCTTT
v_call: TRBV30
clone_size: few
d_call: .
j_call: TRBJ1-1

cdr3_aa: CAISESQGARGYTF
cdr3_nt: TGTGCCATCAGTGAGTCACAGGGGGCGCGAGGCTACACCTTC
v_call: TRBV10-3
clone_size: .
d_call: TRBD1
j_call: TRBJ1-2

cdr3_aa: CAGGRGVLRSGANVLTF
cdr3_nt: TGTGCCGGAGGACGGGGAGTGCTGAGGTCTGGGGCCAACGTCCTGACTTTC
v_call: TRBV30
clone_size: once
d_call: .
j_call: TRBJ2-6

cdr3_aa: CASSTPGPNYEQYF
cdr3_nt: TGTGCCAGCAGCACTCCCGGGCCCAACTACGAGCAGTACTTC
v_call: TRBV28
clone_size: .
d_call: .
j_call: TRBJ2-7

cdr3_aa: CASKDRHYEQYF
cdr3_nt: TGTGCCAGCAAGGACAGGCACTACGAGCAGTACTTC
v_call: TRBV6-5
clone_size: .
d_call: TRBD1
j_call: TRBJ2-7

cdr3_aa: CAWSLAGANTQYF
cdr3_nt: TGTGCCTGGAGTTTAGCGGGAGCCAATACGCAGTATTTT
v_call: TRBV30
clone_size: .
d_call: TRBD2
j_call: TRBJ2-3

cdr3_aa: CASSRVAGGYEQYF
cdr3_nt: TGTGCCAGCTCCCGGGTAGCGGGAGGATACGAGCAGTACTTC
v_call: TRBV18
clone_size: .
d_call: TRBD2
j_call: TRBJ2-7

cdr3_aa: CASSLGRGGNEQFF
cdr3_nt: TGTGCCAGCAGCTTGGGGAGGGGAGGCAATGAGCAGTTCTTC
v_call: TRBV5-6
clone_size: .
d_call: .
j_call: TRBJ2-1

cdr3_aa: CASSLLAGSTDTQYF
cdr3_nt: TGTGCCAGCAGCCTACTAGCGGGCAGCACAGATACGCAGTATTTT
v_call: TRBV28
clone_size: .
d_call: TRBD2
j_call: TRBJ2-3

cdr3_aa: CASSRGYEQYF
cdr3_nt: TGTGCCAGTAGCAGGGGGTACGAGCAGTACTTC
v_call: TRBV19
clone_size: few
d_call: TRBD1
j_call: TRBJ2-7

cdr3_aa: CASSPELNQPQHF
cdr3_nt: TGTGCCAGCAGTCCGGAACTCAATCAGCCCCAGCATTTT
v_call: TRBV6-1
clone_size: .
d_call: .
j_call: TRBJ1-5

cdr3_aa: CASSPDRDTQYF
cdr3_nt: TGTGCCAGCAGCCCCGACAGAGATACGCAGTATTTT
v_call: TRBV11-1
clone_size: .
d_call: .
j_call: TRBJ2-3

cdr3_aa: CASSQVDSNTGELFF
cdr3_nt: TGCGCCAGCAGCCAAGTGGACAGCAACACCGGGGAGCTGTTTTTT
v_call: TRBV4-1
clone_size: .
d_call: .
j_call: TRBJ2-2

cdr3_aa: CASSLTTGAGANVLTF
cdr3_nt: TGCGCCAGCAGCCTAACGACAGGGGCTGGGGCCAACGTCCTGACTTTC
v_call: TRBV5-1
clone_size: .
d_call: TRBD1
j_call: TRBJ2-6

cdr3_aa: CASRLEGDGHTDTQYF
cdr3_nt: TGTGCAAGTCGCCTGGAGGGGGACGGACACACAGATACGCAGTATTTT
v_call: TRBV12-2
clone_size: .
d_call: .
j_call: TRBJ2-3

cdr3_aa: CASTPLLHSGALETQYF
cdr3_nt: TGTGCCAGCACTCCCCTCCTCCATTCAGGGGCATTAGAGACCCAGTACTTC
v_call: TRBV2
clone_size: .
d_call: .
j_call: TRBJ2-5

cdr3_aa: CASSSHSGNTIYF
cdr3_nt: TGTGCCAGCAGCTCCCACTCTGGAAACACCATATATTTT
v_call: TRBV11-2
clone_size: few
d_call: .
j_call: TRBJ1-3

cdr3_aa: CASQLVGTPHTDTQYF
cdr3_nt: TGTGCCAGCCAACTTGTGGGGACTCCCCACACAGATACGCAGTATTTT
v_call: TRBV28
clone_size: .
d_call: .
j_call: TRBJ2-3

cdr3_aa: CASSPTGHYNQPQHF
cdr3_nt: TGTGCCAGCTCACCGACTGGACACTACAATCAGCCCCAGCATTTT
v_call: TRBV18
clone_size: .
d_call: .
j_call: TRBJ1-5

cdr3_aa: CASTLVMRQGNEQFF
cdr3_nt: TGTGCCAGTACCCTGGTCATGAGACAGGGGAATGAGCAGTTCTTC
v_call: TRBV19
clone_size: .
d_call: TRBD1
j_call: TRBJ2-1

cdr3_aa: CASSPRMGQGRYEQYF
cdr3_nt: TGTGCCAGCAGCCCAAGGATGGGACAGGGGAGATACGAGCAGTACTTC
v_call: TRBV9
clone_size: .
d_call: TRBD1
j_call: TRBJ2-7

cdr3_aa: CAISETGLLAEQFF
cdr3_nt: TGTGCCATCAGTGAGACAGGGCTGTTAGCTGAGCAGTTCTTC
v_call: TRBV10-3
clone_size: .
d_call: .
j_call: TRBJ2-1

cdr3_aa: CASSQDRDTEAFF
cdr3_nt: TGCGCCAGCAGCCAGGACAGGGACACTGAAGCTTTCTTT
v_call: TRBV4-1
clone_size: .
d_call: TRBD1
j_call: TRBJ1-1

cdr3_aa: CASGSTGSSYNEQFF
cdr3_nt: TGTGCTAGTGGTTCCACAGGTAGCTCCTACAATGAGCAGTTCTTC
v_call: TRBV12-5
clone_size: .
d_call: .
j_call: TRBJ2-1

cdr3_aa: CASSVGAGGQFEQFF
cdr3_nt: TGTGCCAGCAGCGTAGGAGCGGGAGGTCAATTCGAGCAGTTCTTC
v_call: TRBV9
clone_size: .
d_call: TRBD2
j_call: TRBJ2-1

cdr3_aa: CASSVVSGTIPGELFF
cdr3_nt: TGTGCCAGCAGCGTAGTTTCAGGGACAATCCCCGGGGAGCTGTTTTTT
v_call: TRBV9
clone_size: .
d_call: .
j_call: TRBJ2-2

cdr3_aa: CASSWGLASNEQFF
cdr3_nt: TGTGCCAGCAGTTGGGGACTAGCATCCAATGAGCAGTTCTTC
v_call: TRBV27
clone_size: once
d_call: TRBD2
j_call: TRBJ2-1

cdr3_aa: CASSIFGRGVSGANVLTF
cdr3_nt: TGTGCCAGTAGTATTTTCGGTCGTGGGGTCTCTGGGGCCAACGTCCTGACTTTC
v_call: TRBV19
clone_size: .
d_call: .
j_call: TRBJ2-6

cdr3_aa: CASSLGTTSGNTIYF
cdr3_nt: TGCGCCAGCAGCTTAGGCACTACCTCTGGAAACACCATATATTTT
v_call: TRBV5-1
clone_size: .
d_call: .
j_call: TRBJ1-3

cdr3_aa: CSVVGNQPQHF
cdr3_nt: TGCAGTGTTGTGGGCAATCAGCCCCAGCATTTT
v_call: TRBV20-1
clone_size: .
d_call: .
j_call: TRBJ1-5

cdr3_aa: CASSGIGSNYGYTF
cdr3_nt: TGTGCCAGCAGTGGGATAGGGAGCAACTATGGCTACACCTTC
v_call: TRBV25-1
clone_size: .
d_call: .
j_call: TRBJ1-2

cdr3_aa: CASNLPGASNQPQHF
cdr3_nt: TGTGCCAGCAACCTCCCGGGGGCTAGCAATCAGCCCCAGCATTTT
v_call: TRBV28
clone_size: .
d_call: .
j_call: TRBJ1-5

cdr3_aa: CASSVASGPTDTQYF
cdr3_nt: TGTGCCAGCAGCGTCGCTAGCGGTCCCACAGATACGCAGTATTTT
v_call: TRBV7-3
clone_size: once
d_call: TRBD2
j_call: TRBJ2-3

cdr3_aa: CAWKGRNTQYF
cdr3_nt: TGTGCCTGGAAGGGGCGGAATACGCAGTATTTT
v_call: TRBV30
clone_size: once
d_call: .
j_call: TRBJ2-3